This passage covers 22 T cell receptor beta chains from one sample sequenced in a study of blood T cell repertoires in COVID-19. The table came from immunoSEQ multiplex PCR; TCRdb's copy has only in-frame clones and leaves some out. The sample records around 270,000 clones, approximately 83% being singletons. The sample comprised PBMCs or T cells enriched from blood (not recorded which). These receptors originate from a young woman who had recovered from COVID-19.

V is TRBV7-2 and J is TRBJ1-1; 8 nucleotides match TRBD1. Per germline, CDR1 SGHTA and CDR2 FQGNSA. CDR3 length equals 13 residues. Losses at the gene ends were 0 bases for V and 11 bases for J; bases not matched to a gene: 5. The CDR3 spells CASSLAQDRGAFF. CDR3 nucleotide sequence: TGTGCCAGCAGCTTAGCCCAAGACAGGGGTGCTTTCTTT.

The chain carries TRBV7-2 and TRBJ2-7; the D gene is possibly TRBD1 (5 bases). Germline V gene data show CDR1 as SGHTA and CDR2 as FQGNSA. Trimming removed 3 bases from V and 5 bases from J, with 14 bases in between. This CDR3 region has 14 residues. The CDR3 is CASSFSQGRDEQYF. The CDR3 region has the DNA TGTGCCAGCAGCTTCTCGCAGGGAAGAGACGAGCAGTACTTC.

V is TRBV28 and J is TRBJ1-1; TRBD1 aligns across 7 bases. In germline, CDR1 is MDHEN, CDR2 SYDVKM. The CDR3 runs to 12 residues. The junction had 9 bases not matched to a gene; V was cut back by 10 bases and J by 7 bases. The CDR3, as DNA: TGTGCCACCCAGAGGGACAGCCTTGAAGCTTTCTTT. Translated, it gives CATQRDSLEAFF.

CDR3 nucleotides: TGTGCCAGCTGCCTCGGGACACTTGATAGCAATCAGCCCCAGCATTTT. Translating it yields CASCLGTLDSNQPQHF. The chain is built from TRBV6-6 and TRBJ1-5, with D possibly being TRBD1 (6 bases). This CDR3 has 16 residues. Germline V gene sequence: CDR1 MNHNY, CDR2 SVGAGI (reference sequence). Trimming removed 8 bases at V and 0 bases at J, with 17 bases between.

This clone was observed a handful of times. The chain links TRBV6-1 to TRBJ1-5; D call uncertain. From germline, CDR1 is MNHNS and CDR2 SASEGT. The CDR3 is made up of 13 amino acids. Trimming removed 3 bases at V and 4 bases at J, with 7 bases between. The CDR3 loop is CASSDRENQPQHF. The CDR3 DNA reads as TGTGCCAGCAGTGATAGGGAGAATCAGCCCCAGCATTTT.

This chain connects TRBV19 to TRBJ1-1; 7 bases match TRBD1. V was pared by 3 bases and J by 3 bases, with 1 base of the junction left unmatched. The CDR3 is made up of 13 amino acids. Germline CDR1 is LNHDA and CDR2 is SQIVND (reference sequence). Here the CDR3 DNA reads TGTGCCAGTAGTATCGGACAGGACACTGAAGCTTTCTTT. Protein: CASSIGQDTEAFF.

V and J are TRBV10-2 and TRBJ1-1, with no clear D. The V end was cut by 7 bases, the J end by 5 bases, with 8 bases between. CDR1 and CDR2 (germline): WSHSY, SAAADI. This CDR3 region has 11 residues. The CDR3 loop reads CASTPGTEAFF. CDR3 DNA: TGCGCCAGCACCCCGGGGACTGAAGCTTTCTTT.

This clone was counted a few times. The rearrangement links TRBV6-1 to TRBJ2-3, with 7 nucleotides matching TRBD1. The length of the CDR3 is 18 residues. Germline assignment: CDR1 MNHNS and CDR2 SASEGT. V was clipped by 2 bases and J by 2 bases; unmatched bases: 13. The DNA for the CDR3 is TGTGCCAGCAGTGAAACTCCCGGGACAGCTCGACCCACAGATACGCAGTATTTT. Protein sequence: CASSETPGTARPTDTQYF.

V and J are TRBV28 and TRBJ1-5, with D perhaps TRBD1 (5 bases). There are 12 residues in the CDR3. V was shortened by 5 bases and J by 7 bases, with 9 bases between the two germline ends. Germline V gene data show CDR1 as MDHEN and CDR2 as SYDVKM. The CDR3 DNA follows: TGTGCCAGCAGTCCACAGGTACAGCCCCAGCATTTT. It translates to CASSPQVQPQHF. Complete variable domain (other parts from reference TRBV28 and TRBJ1-5): DVKVTQSSRYLVKRTGEKVFLECVQDMDHENMFWYRQDPGLGLRLIYFSYDVKMKEKGDIPEGYSVSREKKERFSLILESASTNQTSMYLCASSPQVQPQHFGDGTRLSIL.

The J gene is TRBJ2-3, the V gene TRBV27; no clear D gene. Germline-derived CDR1 and CDR2 are MNHEY and SMNVEV (reference sequence). The ends were cut back, 8 bases at V and 0 bases at J, with 12 bases in the middle. The CDR3 extends over 14 amino acids. The CDR3 is CASLKYSSTDTQYF. DNA for the CDR3: TGTGCCAGCTTAAAGTACAGCAGCACAGATACGCAGTATTTT.

This sequence joins TRBV28 and TRBJ2-5, with 9 positions matching TRBD2. The V and J ends lost 5 bases and 5 bases, in that order; junction bases with no gene match: 6. Germline values: CDR1 MDHEN, CDR2 SYDVKM. The CDR3 runs to 14 residues. CDR3 residues: CASSKAGGGETQYF. As DNA, the CDR3 is TGTGCCAGCAGTAAAGCGGGGGGCGGGGAGACCCAGTACTTC.

The chain links TRBV27 to TRBJ1-1, with D unresolved. The CDR3 has 13 residues. Trimming left V 4 bases short and J 4 bases short, with 10 bases between. CDR1 is MNHEY, CDR2 SMNVEV, per germline (reference sequence). This CDR3 reads CASSYHGLTEAFF. CDR3 sequence (DNA): TGTGCCAGCAGTTATCACGGACTCACTGAAGCTTTCTTT.

This clone was seen a single time. J is TRBJ1-2 and V is TRBV19, with D perhaps matching TRBD1 (6 bases). The germline CDR1 and CDR2 sequences are LNHDA and SQIVND (reference sequence). The CDR3 spans 13 residues. The V end lost 9 bases, the J end lost 4 bases, and 15 bases lay between the germline ends. The CDR3 coding sequence is TGTGCCAGCAGGGGTCCTCCCTCCTATGGCTACACCTTC. Encoded protein: CASRGPPSYGYTF.

The rearrangement links TRBV14 to TRBJ1-2; the D is unclear. The CDR3 contains 13 residues. With 1 base removed from V and 8 bases from J, the gap between germline ends came to 11 bases. Germline-derived CDR1 and CDR2 are SGHDN and FVKESK. The CDR3: CASSQVVVSGYTF. The CDR3 DNA is TGTGCCAGCAGCCAAGTTGTAGTATCGGGCTACACCTTC.

The V gene is TRBV19, the J gene TRBJ2-5; the match to TRBD2 covers 12 bases. This CDR3 has 17 residues. The germline gives CDR1 LNHDA, CDR2 SQIVND (reference sequence). The V gene end was trimmed by 5 bases and the J gene end by 1 base; junction bases not matched to a gene: 8. The CDR3 sequence is CASSLAGGVFVQETQYF. For the CDR3, the DNA is TGTGCCAGTAGTCTAGCGGGAGGGGTTTTTGTCCAAGAGACCCAGTACTTC.

V usage is TRBV18 and J usage is TRBJ2-3; the D is unclear. This CDR3 has 13 amino acids. Germline CDR1 and CDR2: KGHSH and LQKENI. The V end lost 2 bases, the J end lost 3 bases, and 6 bases lay between the germline ends. The CDR3 loop is CASSPIGTDTQYF. The CDR3 DNA follows: TGTGCCAGCTCACCAATCGGGACAGATACGCAGTATTTT.

The rearrangement links TRBV5-6 to TRBJ1-2, with D maybe TRBD1 (6 bases). Germline CDR1 and CDR2: SGHDT and YYEEEE. Trimming shortened V by 5 bases and J by 4 bases, and 18 bases separated the two germline ends. The CDR3 totals 15 residues. CDR3 nucleotide sequence: TGTGCCAGCAGGGATGACAGGACCGGGCGCTATGGCTACACCTTC. This translates into CASRDDRTGRYGYTF.

The J gene is TRBJ1-1, the V gene TRBV9; D call uncertain. The V end was cut by 4 bases, the J end by 2 bases, with 12 bases between. Germline assignment: CDR1 SGDLS and CDR2 YYNGEE. This CDR3 is built from 14 residues. CDR3: CASSPTVVNTEAFF. In nucleotides, the CDR3 is TGTGCCAGCAGCCCCACAGTAGTAAACACTGAAGCTTTCTTT.

This chain links TRBV30 with TRBJ1-5; D not certain. The germline gives CDR1 GTSNPN, CDR2 SVGIG (reference sequence). V lost 1 base, J lost 0 bases, and 7 bases lay in between. CDR3 length: 14 amino acids. DNA for the CDR3: TGTGCCTGGAGTGGGCCAAATAGCAATCAGCCCCAGCATTTT. It yields the protein CAWSGPNSNQPQHF.

V is TRBV28 and J is TRBJ1-1, with 8 bases that match TRBD1. V shed 3 bases and J 2 bases; nucleotides not matched to a gene: 5. Germline CDR1 reads MDHEN; CDR2 reads SYDVKM. The CDR3 loop spans 15 amino acids. The CDR3 DNA reads as TGTGCCAGCAGTTTCTATACAGGGGGTAACACTGAAGCTTTCTTT. Translating gives CASSFYTGGNTEAFF.

This rearrangement joins TRBV7-8 to TRBJ2-4, with a weak D call TRBD1 (5 bases). Trimming stripped 5 bases from V and 7 bases from J, with 24 bases between. The CDR3 consists of 17 residues. Germline V CDR1 and CDR2: SGHVS, FQNEAQ. The CDR3 DNA sequence: TGTGCCAGCAGCCCCGGACAAAGGAGCCGAGGAAAGAACATTCAGTACTTC. It yields the protein CASSPGQRSRGKNIQYF. Complete variable domain (other parts from reference TRBV7-8 and TRBJ2-4): GAGVSQSPRYKVAKRGQDVALRCDPISGHVSLFWYQQALGQGPEFLTYFQNEAQLDKSGLPSDRFFAERPEGSVSTLKIQRTQQEDSAVYLCASSPGQRSRGKNIQYFGAGTRLSVL.

This clone was counted a single time. This sequence joins TRBV7-8 and TRBJ1-1; the D gene is possibly TRBD1 (6 bases). Germline V gives CDR1 SGHVS, CDR2 FQNEAQ. Trimming pared 6 bases from V and 1 base from J, leaving 18 bases between. This CDR3 is built from 16 residues. CDR3 in DNA: TGTGCCAGCAGTACCTCTAGGGGGGGTACGAACACTGAAGCTTTCTTT. Encoded protein: CASSTSRGGTNTEAFF.